These T cell receptor beta chains were read from a single sample in a study of cytomegalovirus exposure and HLA in healthy donors. Clones were sequenced by immunoSEQ multiplex PCR, and TCRdb holds only the in-frame ones, with some missing. This sample carries nearly 200,000 clones, about three quarters of them seen once, and the ten largest clones take 2% to 2.5%. Sequences were obtained from PBMCs. These receptors were obtained from a woman aged 25 to 45 in good health and CMV-seropositive. Both conserved end residues are part of each CDR3. Each record gives: clone size, V gene, J gene, D gene, CDR3 DNA, CDR3 protein. A D gene is named only where the DNA matches it firmly. Clone sizes are given selectively: once, few, many, or a class where the clone is expanded.

>.|TRBV9|TRBJ2-3|.
TGTGCCAGCAGCACCGGGGTCAGCACAGATACGCAGTATTTT
CASSTGVSTDTQYF
>.|TRBV5-1|TRBJ2-7|.
TGCGCCAGCAGCTTGACACCCCACGAGCAGTACTTC
CASSLTPHEQYF
>.|TRBV9|TRBJ2-7|.
TGTGCCAGCAGCGTAGGCGGAAACACCTACGAGCAGTACTTC
CASSVGGNTYEQYF
>few|TRBV27|TRBJ1-1|.
TGTGCCACCAACCGTCGACCAGGAGGAACTGAAGCTTTCTTT
CATNRRPGGTEAFF
>.|TRBV30|TRBJ1-6|.
TGTGCCTGGAGTAACGGTGTTACGGGCTCCTATAATTCACCCCTCCACTTT
CAWSNGVTGSYNSPLHF
>.|TRBV11-2|TRBJ1-1|.
TGTGCCAGCAGACCACAGCCAGTGAACACTGAAGCTTTCTTT
CASRPQPVNTEAFF
>.|TRBV14|TRBJ1-4|TRBD1
TGTGCCAGCAGCCAAGTAGTAAGGACAGGGCCCGCAACTAATGAAAAACTGTTTTTT
CASSQVVRTGPATNEKLFF
>few|TRBV4-3|TRBJ1-3|.
TGCGCCAGCAGCCAAGGAGTTCAGGGGCTCGGAAACACCATATATTTT
CASSQGVQGLGNTIYF
>few|TRBV6-5|TRBJ2-1|.
TGTGCCAGCAGTTATAGGCGGCCCAGCTCCTACAATGAGCAGTTCTTC
CASSYRRPSSYNEQFF
>.|TRBV9|TRBJ2-7|TRBD1
TGTGCCAGCGGCCGGGACAGGGATTACGAGCAGTACTTC
CASGRDRDYEQYF
>once|TRBV6-5|TRBJ2-7|TRBD2
TGTGCCAGCAGTACAAGCGGGAGTACCTACGAGCAGTACTTC
CASSTSGSTYEQYF
>.|TRBV7-3|TRBJ2-3|.
TGTGCCAGCAGCTTTGGAGGGTCGTCAGATACGCAGTATTTT
CASSFGGSSDTQYF
>few|TRBV4-3|TRBJ1-6|.
TGCGCCAGCAGCCAGGGGAGCTCCTATAATTCACCCCTCCACTTT
CASSQGSSYNSPLHF
>.|TRBV18|TRBJ2-5|.
TGTGCCAGCTCAGACAGAAAAGAGACCCAGTACTTC
CASSDRKETQYF
>.|TRBV6-5|TRBJ2-3|TRBD2
TGTGCCAGCAGTCGGACTAGCGGGAGGCAGTATTTT
CASSRTSGRQYF
>.|TRBV7-2|TRBJ1-1|TRBD1
TGTGCCAGCAGCTACGGGACAGGAGGGACTGAAGCTTTCTTT
CASSYGTGGTEAFF
>few|TRBV5-1|TRBJ1-1|TRBD1
TGCGCCAGCAGCTTAAGGGACAGGGGGCTTTTGAACACTGAAGCTTTCTTT
CASSLRDRGLLNTEAFF
>.|TRBV6-1|TRBJ2-5|.
TGTGCCAGCTCCCGCAGGGCTAACCAAGAGACCCAGTACTTC
CASSRRANQETQYF
>.|TRBV28|TRBJ2-5|.
TGTGCCAGCAGCCCGGGATTTCAAGAGACCCAGTACTTC
CASSPGFQETQYF
>.|TRBV5-1|TRBJ2-1|TRBD2
TGCGCCAGCAGCTTCGATGGCGGGAGGCCAGGTGAGCAGTTCTTC
CASSFDGGRPGEQFF
>.|TRBV5-4|TRBJ1-1|.
TGTGCCAGCAGCTTGGAAGGGGCGAACACTGAAGCTTTCTTT
CASSLEGANTEAFF
>.|TRBV7-9|TRBJ2-3|TRBD1
TGTGCCAGCCGCCTGGGACAGTATGCTAGCACAGATACGCAGTATTTT
CASRLGQYASTDTQYF
>.|TRBV7-3|TRBJ2-1|TRBD2
TGTGCCAGCAGTAAACTAGCGGCGAGCTCCTACAATGAGCAGTTCTTC
CASSKLAASSYNEQFF
>.|TRBV2|TRBJ2-1|TRBD2
TGTGCCAGCAGTCAACCTAGCGGGGGGGTTGGTGAGCAGTTCTTC
CASSQPSGGVGEQFF
>once|TRBV18|TRBJ2-1|.
TGTGCCAGCTCACCCCTGGGAGGGGGAACGAATGAGCAGTTCTTC
CASSPLGGGTNEQFF
>few|TRBV11-2|TRBJ2-7|TRBD1
TGTGCCAGCAGCTTATGGACAGGGGGCATATCGATCGAGCAGTACTTC
CASSLWTGGISIEQYF
>.|TRBV2|TRBJ2-2|.
TGTGCCAGCAGTGGGACGGGGAGCTACAACACCGGGGAGCTGTTTTTT
CASSGTGSYNTGELFF
>.|TRBV7-8|TRBJ1-2|.
TGTGCCAGCAGCTTAGCTGGGCACGGCTACACCTTC
CASSLAGHGYTF
>.|TRBV28|TRBJ2-7|TRBD1
TGTGCCAGCAGTTCTCAAGGGACAGGGCCGATCCTCTACGAGCAGTACTTC
CASSSQGTGPILYEQYF
>.|TRBV28|TRBJ1-2|TRBD1
TGTGCCAGCAGTTTAATAGGGGGCCGTAACTATGGCTACACCTTC
CASSLIGGRNYGYTF
>.|TRBV4-2|TRBJ1-2|.
TGTGCCAGCAGTCCCTCGGGGAATAACCAAATAGGCAACTATGGCTACACCTTC
CASSPSGNNQIGNYGYTF
>.|TRBV28|TRBJ1-5|.
TGTGCCAGTATGAGGTGGAATCAGCCCCAGCATTTT
CASMRWNQPQHF
>.|TRBV7-2|TRBJ2-3|TRBD2
TGTGCCAGCAGCTTATTAGGACTAGCCTCGGGCACAGATACGCAGTATTTT
CASSLLGLASGTDTQYF
>.|TRBV2|TRBJ2-1|TRBD2
TGTGCCAGCAAAAGGGAAGCGGGAAATGAGCAGTTCTTC
CASKREAGNEQFF
>.|TRBV6-6|TRBJ1-1|.
TGTGCCAGCAGCTTCGGACAGCTTGAAGCTTTCTTT
CASSFGQLEAFF
>once|TRBV14|TRBJ2-3|TRBD2
TGTGCCAGCAGCCAGAGAGCGGGAGTTCGCACAGATACGCAGTATTTT
CASSQRAGVRTDTQYF
>few|TRBV30|TRBJ1-2|.
TGTGCCTGGAGTGTAACGTCCGGGGATGGCTACACCTTC
CAWSVTSGDGYTF
>once|TRBV7-9|TRBJ1-2|.
TGTGCCAGCAGCTTTTATAGCAGGGAAGGTGGCTACACCTTC
CASSFYSREGGYTF
>.|TRBV9|TRBJ2-7|.
TGTGCCAGCAGCGTAGAAGCAGGAAGAAGCTACGAGCAGTACTTC
CASSVEAGRSYEQYF
>.|TRBV7-9|TRBJ1-5|.
TGTGCCAGCAGCTTAGGTACGGGACAAAGCAATCAGCCCCAGCATTTT
CASSLGTGQSNQPQHF
>.|TRBV28|TRBJ1-1|.
TGTGCCAGCAGCCGTTATTTCAGAGCGGAAGCTTTCTTT
CASSRYFRAEAFF
>once|TRBV7-2|TRBJ2-1|TRBD2
TGTGCCAGCAGCCCCGGGACTAGCGGGAGGGCTGAGCAGTTCTTC
CASSPGTSGRAEQFF
>few|TRBV6-5|TRBJ1-1|TRBD1
TGTGCCAGCAGTTACGGACAGGGGAGTACTGAAGCTTTCTTT
CASSYGQGSTEAFF
>.|TRBV7-9|TRBJ2-7|TRBD2
TGTGCCAGCAGCCGAGGCGGGGGACTTTCCTACGAGCAGTACTTC
CASSRGGGLSYEQYF
>.|TRBV4-1|TRBJ1-5|.
TGCGCCAGCAGTCCACCCTATAGAGGGATAAGCAATCAGCCCCAGCATTTT
CASSPPYRGISNQPQHF
>.|TRBV28|TRBJ2-7|TRBD1
TGTGCCAGCAGGGCCCGACAGGGACAGGGATACGGGCAGTACTTC
CASRARQGQGYGQYF
>.|TRBV6-1|TRBJ1-3|.
TGTGCCAGCAGCAACACCGACTCTGGAAACACCATATATTTT
CASSNTDSGNTIYF
>few|TRBV10-1|TRBJ2-7|.
TGCGCCAGCAGCGACAGGATTACCATACCCTACGAGCAGTACTTC
CASSDRITIPYEQYF
>.|TRBV9|TRBJ2-7|TRBD1
TGTGCCAGCAGCTCCCACCAACCAGGGACAGGGTCGGACGAGCAGTACTTC
CASSSHQPGTGSDEQYF
>.|TRBV2|TRBJ1-1|.
TGTGCCAGCTTTCGGTTTATGGACACTGAAGCTTTCTTT
CASFRFMDTEAFF